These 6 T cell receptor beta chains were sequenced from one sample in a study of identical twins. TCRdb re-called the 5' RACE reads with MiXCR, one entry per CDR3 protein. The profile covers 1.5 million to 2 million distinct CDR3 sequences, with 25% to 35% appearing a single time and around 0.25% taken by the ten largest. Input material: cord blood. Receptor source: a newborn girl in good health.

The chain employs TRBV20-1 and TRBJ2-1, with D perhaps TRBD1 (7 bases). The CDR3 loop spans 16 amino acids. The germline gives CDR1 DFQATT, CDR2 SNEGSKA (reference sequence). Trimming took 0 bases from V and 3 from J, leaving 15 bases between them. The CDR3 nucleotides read TGCAGTGCTAGAGATCCGCAGGGGGGCTTCTACAATGAGCAGTTCTTC. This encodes CSARDPQGGFYNEQFF.

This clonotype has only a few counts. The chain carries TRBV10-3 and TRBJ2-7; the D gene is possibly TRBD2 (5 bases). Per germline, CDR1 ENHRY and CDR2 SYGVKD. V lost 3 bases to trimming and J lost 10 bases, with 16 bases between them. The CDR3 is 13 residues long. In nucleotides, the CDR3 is TGTGCCATCAGTGAAGGGAAGGAGGTTATCCAGTACTTC. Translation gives CAISEGKEVIQYF.

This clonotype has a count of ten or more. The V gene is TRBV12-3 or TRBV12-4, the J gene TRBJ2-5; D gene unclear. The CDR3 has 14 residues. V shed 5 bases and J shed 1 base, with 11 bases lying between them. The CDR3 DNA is TGTGCCAGCAGTGCCTGGGTATCCCAAGAGACCCAGTACTTC. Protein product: CASSAWVSQETQYF.

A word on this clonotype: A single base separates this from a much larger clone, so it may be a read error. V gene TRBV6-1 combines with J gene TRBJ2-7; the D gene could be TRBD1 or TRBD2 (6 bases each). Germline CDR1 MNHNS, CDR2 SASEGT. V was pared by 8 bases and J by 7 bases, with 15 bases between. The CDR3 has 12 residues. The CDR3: CASRRGNNEQYF. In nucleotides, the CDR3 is TGTGCCAGCCGGAGGGGGAACAATGAGCAGTACTTC.

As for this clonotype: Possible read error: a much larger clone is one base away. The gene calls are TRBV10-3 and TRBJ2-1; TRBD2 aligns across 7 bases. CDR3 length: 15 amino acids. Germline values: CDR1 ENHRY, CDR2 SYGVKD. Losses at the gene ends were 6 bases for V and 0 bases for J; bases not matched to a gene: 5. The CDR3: CAIRTGGSSYNEQFF. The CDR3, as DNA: TGTGCCATCAGGACTGGCGGGAGCTCCTACAATGAGCAGTTCTTC.

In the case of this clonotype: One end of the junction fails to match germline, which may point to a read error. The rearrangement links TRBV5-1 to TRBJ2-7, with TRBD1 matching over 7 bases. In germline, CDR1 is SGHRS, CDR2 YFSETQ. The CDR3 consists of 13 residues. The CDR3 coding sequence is TGCGCCGGCAGATCGGGACAGTCCTACGAGCAGTACTTC. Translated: CAGRSGQSYEQYF.